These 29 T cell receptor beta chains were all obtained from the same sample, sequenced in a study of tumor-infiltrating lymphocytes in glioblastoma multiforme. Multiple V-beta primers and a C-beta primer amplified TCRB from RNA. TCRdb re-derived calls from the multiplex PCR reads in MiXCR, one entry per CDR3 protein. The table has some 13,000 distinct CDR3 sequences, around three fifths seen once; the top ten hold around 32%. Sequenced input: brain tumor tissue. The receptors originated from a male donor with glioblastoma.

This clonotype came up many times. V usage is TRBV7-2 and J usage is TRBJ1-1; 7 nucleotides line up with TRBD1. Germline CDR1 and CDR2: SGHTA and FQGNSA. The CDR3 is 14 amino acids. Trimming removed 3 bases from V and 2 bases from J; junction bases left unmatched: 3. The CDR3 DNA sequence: TGTGCCAGCAGCTTCAGGGGGACAAACACTGAAGCTTTCTTT. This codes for CASSFRGTNTEAFF.

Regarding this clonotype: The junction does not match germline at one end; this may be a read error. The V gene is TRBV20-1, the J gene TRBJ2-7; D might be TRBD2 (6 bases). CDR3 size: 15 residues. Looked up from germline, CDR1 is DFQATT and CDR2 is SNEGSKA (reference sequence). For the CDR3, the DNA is TGCAGCGCTAGAGAAAGGACTTCGGAGGGTTACGAGCAATACTTC. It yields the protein CSARERTSEGYEQYF.

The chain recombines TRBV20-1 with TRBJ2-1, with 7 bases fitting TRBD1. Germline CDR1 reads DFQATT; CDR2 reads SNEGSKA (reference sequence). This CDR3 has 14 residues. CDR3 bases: TGCAATGCGGTTAGGGGGCTGATCGGCAATGAGCAGTTCTTC. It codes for CNAVRGLIGNEQFF.

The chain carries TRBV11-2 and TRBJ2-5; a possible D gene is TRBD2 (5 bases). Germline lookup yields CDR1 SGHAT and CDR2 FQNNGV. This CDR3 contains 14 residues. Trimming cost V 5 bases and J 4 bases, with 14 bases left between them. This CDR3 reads CASSPLAGGETQYF. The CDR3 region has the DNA TGTGCCAGCAGCCCTCTGGCGGGTGGAGAGACCCAGTACTTC.

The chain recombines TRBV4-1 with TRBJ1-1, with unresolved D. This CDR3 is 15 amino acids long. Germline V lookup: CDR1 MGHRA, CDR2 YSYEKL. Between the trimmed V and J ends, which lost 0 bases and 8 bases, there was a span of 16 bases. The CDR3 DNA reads TGCGCCAGCAGCCAAGATGGCGTGCTAACGTGGGAAGCTTTCTTT. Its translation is CASSQDGVLTWEAFF.

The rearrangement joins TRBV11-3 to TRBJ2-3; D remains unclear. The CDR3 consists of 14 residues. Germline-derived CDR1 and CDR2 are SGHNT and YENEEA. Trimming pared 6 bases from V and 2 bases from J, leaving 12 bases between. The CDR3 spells CASRFESHTDTQYF. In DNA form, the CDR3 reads TGTGCCAGCAGATTTGAGAGTCACACAGATACGCAGTATTTT.

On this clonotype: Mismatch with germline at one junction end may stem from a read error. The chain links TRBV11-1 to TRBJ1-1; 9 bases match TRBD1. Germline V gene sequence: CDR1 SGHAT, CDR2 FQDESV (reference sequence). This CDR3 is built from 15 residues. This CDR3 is CASSLRQGVDTEAFF. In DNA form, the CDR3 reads TGTGCCAGCAGCCTAAGACAGGGGGTGGACACTGAAGCTTTCTTC. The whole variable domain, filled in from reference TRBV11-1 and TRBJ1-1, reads EAEVAQSPRYKITEKSQAVAFWCDPISGHATLYWYRQILGQGPELLVQFQDESVVDDSQLPKDRFSAERLKGVDSTLKIQPAELGDSAMYLCASSLRQGVDTEAFFGQGTRLTVV.

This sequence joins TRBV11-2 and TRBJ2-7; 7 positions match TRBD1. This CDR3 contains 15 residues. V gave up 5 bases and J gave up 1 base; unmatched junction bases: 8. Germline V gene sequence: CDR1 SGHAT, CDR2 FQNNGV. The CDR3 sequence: CASSTRDSLSYEQYF. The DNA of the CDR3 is TGTGCCAGCAGCACGAGGGACAGTTTGTCCTACGAGCAGTACTTC.

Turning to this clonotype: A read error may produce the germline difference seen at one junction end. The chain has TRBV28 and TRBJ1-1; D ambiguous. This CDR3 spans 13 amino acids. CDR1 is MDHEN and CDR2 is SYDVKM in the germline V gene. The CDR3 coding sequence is TGTGCCAGCGTGAATCATCGGCACACTGACGCTTTCTTT. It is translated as CASVNHRHTDAFF. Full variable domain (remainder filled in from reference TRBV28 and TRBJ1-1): DVKVTQSSRYLVKRTGEKVFLECVQDMDHENMFWYRQDPGLGLRLIYFSYDVKMKEKGDIPEGYSVSREKKERFSLILESASTNQTSMYLCASVNHRHTDAFFGQGTRLTVV.

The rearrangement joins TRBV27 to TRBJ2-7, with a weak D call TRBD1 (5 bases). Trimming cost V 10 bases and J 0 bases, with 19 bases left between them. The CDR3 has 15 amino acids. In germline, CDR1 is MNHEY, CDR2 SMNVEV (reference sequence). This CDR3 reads CAINLGVRSSYEQYF. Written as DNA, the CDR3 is TGTGCCATCAACCTAGGGGTCCGTAGCTCCTACGAGCAGTACTTC.

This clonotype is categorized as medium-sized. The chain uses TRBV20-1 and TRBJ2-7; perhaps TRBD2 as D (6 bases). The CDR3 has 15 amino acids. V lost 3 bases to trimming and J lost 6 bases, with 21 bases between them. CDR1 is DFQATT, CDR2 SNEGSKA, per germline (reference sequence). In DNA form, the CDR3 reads TGCAGTGCTAGCACATTCGGGAGTACGGCCGTCGAGCAGTACTTC. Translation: CSASTFGSTAVEQYF.

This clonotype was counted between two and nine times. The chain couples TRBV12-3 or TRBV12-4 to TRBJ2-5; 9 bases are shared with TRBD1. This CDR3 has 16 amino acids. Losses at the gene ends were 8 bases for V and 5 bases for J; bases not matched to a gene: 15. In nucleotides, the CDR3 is TGTGCCAGCGGAACCTCGTTGGGACAGGGATATGAGACCCAGTACTTC. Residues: CASGTSLGQGYETQYF.

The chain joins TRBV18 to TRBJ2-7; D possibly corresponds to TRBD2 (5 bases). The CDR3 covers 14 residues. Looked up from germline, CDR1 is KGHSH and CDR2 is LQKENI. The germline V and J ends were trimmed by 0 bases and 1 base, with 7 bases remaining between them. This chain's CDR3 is CASSPPEESYEQYF. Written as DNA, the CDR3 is TGTGCCAGCTCACCACCGGAGGAATCCTACGAGCAGTACTTC.

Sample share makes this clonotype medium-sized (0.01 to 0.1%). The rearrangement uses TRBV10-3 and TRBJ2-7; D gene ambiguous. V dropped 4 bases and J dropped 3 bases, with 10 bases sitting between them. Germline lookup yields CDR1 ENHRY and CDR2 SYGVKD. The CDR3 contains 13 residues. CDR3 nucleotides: TGTGCCATCAGTGCAGGCGGAAACTACGAGCAGTACTTC. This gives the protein CAISAGGNYEQYF.

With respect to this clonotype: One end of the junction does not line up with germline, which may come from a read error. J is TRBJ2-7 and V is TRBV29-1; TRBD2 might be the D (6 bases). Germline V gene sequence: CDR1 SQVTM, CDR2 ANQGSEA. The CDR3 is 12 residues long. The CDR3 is CSVVGGPCELYF. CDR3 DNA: TGCAGCGTTGTGGGAGGACCCTGCGAGCTGTACTTC.

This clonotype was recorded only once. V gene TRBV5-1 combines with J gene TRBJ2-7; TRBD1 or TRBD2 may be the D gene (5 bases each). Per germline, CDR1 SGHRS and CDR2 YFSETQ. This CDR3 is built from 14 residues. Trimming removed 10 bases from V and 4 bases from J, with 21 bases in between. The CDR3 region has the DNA TGCGCCGGCACCCCCGGGACGGCGACATACGAGCAGTACTTC. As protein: CAGTPGTATYEQYF.

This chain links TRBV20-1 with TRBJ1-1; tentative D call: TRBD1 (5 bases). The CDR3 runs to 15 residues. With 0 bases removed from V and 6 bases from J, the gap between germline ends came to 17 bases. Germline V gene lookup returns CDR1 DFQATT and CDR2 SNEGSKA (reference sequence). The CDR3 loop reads CSARDGVGLGSEAFF. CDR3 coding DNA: TGCAGTGCTAGAGATGGGGTGGGACTGGGGTCTGAAGCTTTCTTT.

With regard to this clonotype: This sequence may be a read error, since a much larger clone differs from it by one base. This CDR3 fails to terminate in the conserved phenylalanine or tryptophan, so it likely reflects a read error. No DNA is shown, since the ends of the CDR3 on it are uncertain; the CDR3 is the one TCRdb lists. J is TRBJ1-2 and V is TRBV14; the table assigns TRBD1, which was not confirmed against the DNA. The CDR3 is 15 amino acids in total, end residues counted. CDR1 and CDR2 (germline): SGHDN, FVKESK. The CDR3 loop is CASSQVPGKPGGYIS.

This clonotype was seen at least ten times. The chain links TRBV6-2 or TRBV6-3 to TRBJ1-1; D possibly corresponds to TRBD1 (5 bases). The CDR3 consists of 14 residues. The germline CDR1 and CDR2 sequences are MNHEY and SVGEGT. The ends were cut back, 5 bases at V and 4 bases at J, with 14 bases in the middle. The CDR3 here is CASSPPPGTTEAFF. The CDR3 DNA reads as TGTGCCAGCAGTCCCCCCCCCGGGACCACTGAAGCTTTCTTT.

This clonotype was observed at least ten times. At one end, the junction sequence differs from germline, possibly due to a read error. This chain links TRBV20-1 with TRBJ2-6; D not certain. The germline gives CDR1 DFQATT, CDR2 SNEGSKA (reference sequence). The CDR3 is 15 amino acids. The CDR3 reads CRARDMGLGANVLTF. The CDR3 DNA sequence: TGCAGGGCTAGAGATATGGGTTTGGGGGCCAACGTCCTGACTTTC.

CDR3 sequence: CASRNPNTGELFF. DNA of the CDR3: TGTGCCAGCCGCAATCCGAACACCGGGGAGCTGTTTTTT. This chain uses TRBV6-5 with TRBJ2-2; D is unclear. The V gene's germline CDR1 is MNHEY and CDR2 SVGAGI. This CDR3 is built from 13 residues. Between the trimmed V and J ends, which lost 8 bases and 0 bases, there was a span of 7 bases.

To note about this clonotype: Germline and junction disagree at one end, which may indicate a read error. CDR3 bases: TGTGCCGGCACCCCCTCATTCGGCCAATGGCTAGCGGTAAACACCGGGGAGATGTTTTTT. Residues: CAGTPSFGQWLAVNTGEMFF. The chain recombines TRBV11-2 with TRBJ2-2, with TRBD2 identical over 7 bases. Germline-derived CDR1 and CDR2 are SGHAT and FQNNGV. This CDR3 is 20 amino acids long.

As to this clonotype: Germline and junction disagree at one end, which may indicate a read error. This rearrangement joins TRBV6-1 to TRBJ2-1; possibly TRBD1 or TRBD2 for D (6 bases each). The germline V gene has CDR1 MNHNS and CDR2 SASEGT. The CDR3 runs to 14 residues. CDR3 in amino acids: CATTTGLPYSEQFF. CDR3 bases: TGTGCCACCACGACAGGACTACCCTACAGTGAGCAGTTCTTC.

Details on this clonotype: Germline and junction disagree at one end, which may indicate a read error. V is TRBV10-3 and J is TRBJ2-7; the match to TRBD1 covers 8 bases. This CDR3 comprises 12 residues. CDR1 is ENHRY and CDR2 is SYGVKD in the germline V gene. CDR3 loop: CALSESGQEQYF. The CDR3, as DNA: TGTGCCCTAAGTGAGTCGGGACAGGAGCAATACTTC.

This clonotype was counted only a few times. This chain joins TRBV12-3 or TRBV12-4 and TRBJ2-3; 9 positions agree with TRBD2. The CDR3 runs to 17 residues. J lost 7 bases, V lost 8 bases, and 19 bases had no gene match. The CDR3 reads CASALPGLALFIYTQYF. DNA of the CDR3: TGTGCCAGCGCGTTACCGGGACTAGCTCTCTTCATATATACGCAGTATTTT.

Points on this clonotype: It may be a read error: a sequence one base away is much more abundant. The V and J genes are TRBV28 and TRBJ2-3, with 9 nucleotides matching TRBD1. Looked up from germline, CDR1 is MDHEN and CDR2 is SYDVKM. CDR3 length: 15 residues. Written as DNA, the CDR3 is TGTGCCAACAGTATCCGGGACAGGGTGGGAGATACGCAGTATTTT. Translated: CANSIRDRVGDTQYF.

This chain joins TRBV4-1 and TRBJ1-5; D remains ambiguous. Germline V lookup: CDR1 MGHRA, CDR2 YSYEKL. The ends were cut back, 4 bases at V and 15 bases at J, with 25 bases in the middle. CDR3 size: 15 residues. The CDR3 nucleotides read TGCGCCAGCAGCCCACATATCAGTAGCAATCAGTCCCGGCATTTT. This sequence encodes CASSPHISSNQSRHF.

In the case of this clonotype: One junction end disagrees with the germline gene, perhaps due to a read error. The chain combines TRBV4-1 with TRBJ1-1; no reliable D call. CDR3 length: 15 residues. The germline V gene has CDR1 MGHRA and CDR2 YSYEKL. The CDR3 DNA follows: TGCACCAGCAGCCAATACCCAGGAGCGAACACTGAAGCATTCTTT. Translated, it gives CTSSQYPGANTEAFF.

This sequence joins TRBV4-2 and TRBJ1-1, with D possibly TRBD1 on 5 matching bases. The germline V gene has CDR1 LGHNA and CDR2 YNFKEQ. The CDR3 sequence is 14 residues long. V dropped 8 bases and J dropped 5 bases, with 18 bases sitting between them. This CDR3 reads CASGSWGEGTEAFF. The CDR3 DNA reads TGTGCCAGCGGCTCTTGGGGGGAAGGAACTGAAGCTTTCTTT.